The rows below give T cell receptor beta chains drawn from one sample of a study of early stage breast cancer tumors. Measured with immunoSEQ multiplex PCR; TCRdb has only the in-frame clones, and not every one. This table holds fewer than 50,000 clones, around 73% found once. Sequenced: blood. All receptors derive from a person aged 50-59 years with breast cancer. Both conserved end residues are part of each CDR3. A D gene is named only where the DNA matches it firmly. Not every row has a clone size; where given, it reads once, few, many or a size class.

d_call j_call v_call clone_size cdr3_aa cdr3_nt
NA TRBJ2-1 TRBV19 medium-sized CASSTGSPVYNEQFF TGTGCCAGTTCCACGGGGAGTCCCGTATACAATGAGCAGTTCTTC
TRBD2 TRBJ2-2 TRBV5-1 NA CASTQGTRGTGELFF TGCGCCAGCACGCAAGGGACTAGGGGCACCGGGGAGCTGTTTTTT
TRBD1 TRBJ1-2 TRBV6-5 NA CASSPRDSYGYTF TGTGCCAGCAGCCCCCGGGACAGCTATGGCTACACCTTC
TRBD1 TRBJ1-5 TRBV6-1 NA CAGDPGGNQPQHF TGTGCTGGGGATCCAGGGGGGAATCAGCCCCAGCATTTT
NA TRBJ2-5 TRBV5-5 few CATRGAGQETQYF TGTGCCACCAGGGGTGCGGGACAAGAGACCCAGTACTTC
NA TRBJ2-5 TRBV19 NA CASSIGTLEETQYF TGTGCCAGTAGTATCGGGACTCTAGAAGAGACCCAGTACTTC
NA TRBJ2-7 TRBV19 NA CASSLSGSSYEQYF TGTGCCAGTTCTCTATCGGGGAGCTCCTACGAGCAGTACTTC
NA TRBJ1-2 TRBV19 few CATSEEGYYGYTF TGTGCCACCTCGGAGGAGGGCTACTATGGCTACACCTTC
NA TRBJ2-7 TRBV11-3 NA CASSLVRELFYEQYF TGTGCCAGCAGCTTAGTCCGGGAACTCTTCTACGAGCAGTACTTC
TRBD1 TRBJ1-5 TRBV7-8 NA CASSRSGRTGGQPQHF TGTGCCAGCAGCCGTAGTGGCAGGACAGGGGGCCAGCCCCAGCATTTT
NA TRBJ1-1 TRBV13 NA CASSLTVTNTEAFF TGTGCCAGCAGCCTGACAGTGACGAACACTGAAGCTTTCTTT
NA TRBJ2-2 TRBV19 medium-sized CASKQGDYGELFF TGTGCCAGTAAACAGGGAGATTACGGGGAGCTGTTTTTT
TRBD2 TRBJ2-5 TRBV6-5 NA CASSLGQRGQETQYF TGTGCCAGCAGTCTAGGACAGCGGGGGCAAGAGACCCAGTACTTC
TRBD2 TRBJ2-3 TRBV5-5 NA CASSRRSGSGTDTQYF TGTGCCAGCAGCAGGCGTAGCGGGAGCGGCACAGATACGCAGTATTTT
NA TRBJ2-7 TRBV2 NA CASNDGAYEQYF TGTGCCAGCAACGACGGAGCCTACGAGCAGTACTTC
TRBD1 TRBJ1-5 TRBV7-2 NA CASSLVRTGHRNQPQHF TGTGCCAGCAGCTTAGTGAGGACAGGGCACCGCAATCAGCCCCAGCATTTT
NA TRBJ2-4 TRBV7-2 NA CASSPDTAKNIQYF TGTGCCAGCAGCCCTGACACAGCCAAAAACATTCAGTACTTC
NA TRBJ2-2 TRBV7-7 NA CASSLTVSTGELFF TGTGCTAGCAGCTTAACTGTATCCACCGGGGAGCTGTTTTTT
NA TRBJ1-5 TRBV9 few CASSVQDSNQPQHF TGTGCCAGCAGCGTCCAGGATAGCAATCAGCCCCAGCATTTT
TRBD2 TRBJ2-5 TRBV7-2 once CASSRTSGGARETQYF TGTGCCAGCAGCCGCACTAGCGGGGGGGCTAGGGAGACCCAGTACTTC
TRBD1 TRBJ1-3 TRBV9 NA CASSAGQGTVDTIYF TGTGCCAGCAGCGCCGGACAGGGCACTGTCGACACCATATATTTT
TRBD1 TRBJ1-2 TRBV11-2 NA CASSLDPGGFYGYTF TGTGCCAGCAGCTTAGATCCAGGGGGCTTCTATGGCTACACCTTC
NA TRBJ2-7 TRBV7-9 NA CASSLRGEQYF TGTGCCAGCAGCTTAAGGGGCGAGCAGTACTTC
NA TRBJ1-2 TRBV27 NA CASSFRGGALDYGYTF TGTGCCAGCAGTTTTCGGGGGGGCGCACTTGACTATGGCTACACCTTC
TRBD1 TRBJ1-2 TRBV19 NA CASSIEDRGHGYTF TGTGCCAGTAGTATAGAGGACAGGGGGCATGGCTACACCTTC
NA TRBJ2-7 TRBV10-3 NA CAISRGSQTYEQYF TGTGCCATCAGCCGCGGCAGCCAGACCTACGAGCAGTACTTC
TRBD1 TRBJ2-2 TRBV19 NA CASSVTGGGELFF TGTGCCAGTAGTGTTACAGGGGGCGGGGAGCTGTTTTTT
TRBD2 TRBJ2-1 TRBV5-1 NA CASSFGAGTSRSNEQFF TGCGCCAGCAGCTTTGGGGCCGGGACTAGTCGATCTAATGAGCAGTTCTTC
TRBD2 TRBJ2-1 TRBV19 NA CASSPGLAGGRFPLSATHNEQFF TGTGCCAGTAGCCCAGGACTAGCGGGAGGGCGTTTTCCCCTGTCCGCAACACACAATGAGCAGTTCTTC
NA TRBJ2-3 TRBV5-4 NA CASRQGTRSSTDTQYF TGTGCCAGCAGACAGGGGACTAGAAGTAGCACAGATACGCAGTATTTT
TRBD1 TRBJ1-1 TRBV7-8 NA CASSFRSTTGGENTEAFF TGTGCCAGCAGCTTTAGGTCGACAACAGGGGGAGAGAACACTGAAGCTTTCTTT
NA TRBJ2-2 TRBV19 few CASKEVLDTGELFF TGTGCCAGTAAAGAGGTCTTGGACACCGGGGAGCTGTTTTTT
TRBD1 TRBJ2-2 TRBV19 once CASSIGTGANTGELFF TGTGCCAGTAGTATAGGAACAGGGGCGAACACCGGGGAGCTGTTTTTT